The rows below give T cell receptor beta chains drawn from one sample of a study of blood T cell repertoires in COVID-19. TCRdb keeps only in-frame clones here, not all; method: immunoSEQ multiplex PCR. This sample carries under 200,000 clones, 85% to 90% of them seen once, and the ten largest clones take 6%. The sequencing sample was made of peripheral blood. The source of these receptors is a man aged 35 to 55 with active or convalescent COVID-19. The CDR3 runs from the conserved cysteine through the conserved F or W. Each record gives: clone size, V gene, D gene, J gene, CDR3 protein, CDR3 DNA. D genes are given only for firm matches. The size of a clone is reported for some rows only, either as once, few or many, or as a class for expanded clones.

>NA|TRBV6-2/TRBV6-3|TRBD1|TRBJ2-7
CASSFGQTGSIYEQYF
TGTGCCAGCAGTTTCGGCCAGACAGGGTCAATCTACGAGCAGTACTTC
>NA|TRBV15|TRBD1|TRBJ2-7
CATSTYDRGIPYEQYF
TGTGCCACCAGCACCTACGACAGGGGGATACCCTACGAGCAGTACTTC
>NA|TRBV7-9|NA|TRBJ2-7
CASSLGKGGQYF
TGTGCCAGCAGCTTGGGGAAAGGGGGGCAGTACTTC
>NA|TRBV2|TRBD1|TRBJ1-2
CASSLRTGEEYGYTF
TGTGCCAGCAGCCTCCGGACAGGGGAGGAGTATGGCTACACCTTC
>NA|TRBV19|TRBD2|TRBJ2-1
CASSMRLAGDVGEQFF
TGTGCCAGTAGTATGCGGCTAGCGGGAGACGTGGGTGAGCAGTTCTTC
>NA|TRBV6-2/TRBV6-3|NA|TRBJ1-5
CASSPRPWDIRSNQPQHF
TGTGCCAGCAGCCCTCGTCCGTGGGACATTCGCTCCAATCAGCCCCAGCATTTT
>once|TRBV5-1|NA|TRBJ1-6
CASSLGTDWNSPLHF
TGCGCCAGCAGCTTGGGGACGGACTGGAATTCACCCCTCCACTTT
>NA|TRBV4-2|NA|TRBJ1-1
CASSPHLSTGSLGTEAFF
TGTGCCAGCAGCCCGCACCTATCGACAGGCAGCCTCGGGACTGAAGCTTTCTTT
>NA|TRBV5-1|NA|TRBJ1-4
CASSSQATGSNEKLFF
TGCGCCAGCAGCTCGCAAGCGACAGGTTCTAATGAAAAACTGTTTTTT
>NA|TRBV28|TRBD1|TRBJ1-2
CASRDRVKYGYTF
TGTGCCAGCAGGGACAGGGTGAAATATGGCTACACCTTC
>NA|TRBV28|NA|TRBJ1-1
CASSIQGIAEAFF
TGTGCCAGCAGTATACAGGGTATAGCTGAAGCTTTCTTT
>NA|TRBV5-1|TRBD1|TRBJ1-2
CASSLLRRGLFYGYTF
TGCGCCAGCAGCTTGTTACGCAGGGGGCTTTTCTATGGCTACACCTTC
>NA|TRBV19|TRBD2|TRBJ2-5
CASSPGLAGVGETQYF
TGTGCCAGTAGTCCGGGACTAGCGGGAGTAGGAGAGACCCAGTACTTC
>NA|TRBV7-9|NA|TRBJ1-1
CASSPEVLRIGAEAFF
TGTGCCAGCAGCCCTGAGGTCCTGCGGATTGGCGCTGAAGCTTTCTTT
>NA|TRBV14|TRBD1|TRBJ1-6
CASSSQGYSPLHF
TGTGCCAGCAGCTCACAGGGGTATTCACCCCTCCACTTT
>NA|TRBV10-3|TRBD1|TRBJ2-7
CATLRDRGFYEQYF
TGTGCCACACTCCGGGACAGGGGTTTCTACGAGCAGTACTTC
>few|TRBV25-1|NA|TRBJ1-2
CASGANYGYTF
TGTGCCAGCGGAGCTAACTATGGCTACACCTTC